These 5 T cell receptor beta chains share one sample of origin, sequenced in a study of blood T cell repertoires in COVID-19 (dated by TCRdb to the early 2020s). The library was generated by the immunoSEQ multiplex PCR assay. TCRdb retrieved this table from immuneACCESS and kept in-frame rearrangements only. Not all clones are present; in checked studies, unresolved V genes account for under half, and no reason is known for the remainder. The sample profile shows about 200,000 clones; roughly nine tenths of them were found once. Of the sample, 0.78% falls within the top ten clones. The source material was peripheral blood. The receptor set was obtained from a woman in her seventies with acute or convalescent COVID-19.

The chain carries TRBV19 and TRBJ2-7, with TRBD2 identical over 7 bases. CDR3 length: 18 residues. Trimming removed 1 base from V and 2 bases from J; junction bases left unmatched: 14. Looked up from germline, CDR1 is LNHDA and CDR2 is SQIVND (reference sequence). The CDR3 loop reads CASSIVRSGTTSPYEQYF. For the CDR3, the DNA is TGTGCCAGTAGTATAGTCCGCTCCGGGACTACCTCGCCCTACGAGCAGTACTTC.

This clone occurred once. The chain carries TRBV19 and TRBJ1-1; 9 bases are a match to TRBD1. J was trimmed by 1 base and V by 3 bases; bases with no gene match: 6. From germline, CDR1 is LNHDA and CDR2 SQIVND (reference sequence). This CDR3 has 16 residues. CDR3 sequence reads: CASSMEDRGRNTEAFF. The CDR3 region has the DNA TGTGCCAGTAGTATGGAAGACAGGGGGAGGAACACTGAAGCTTTCTTT. The complete variable domain, with remaining parts taken from reference TRBV19 and TRBJ1-1, reads DGGITQSPKYLFRKEGQNVTLSCEQNLNHDAMYWYRQDPGQGLRLIYYSQIVNDFQKGDIAEGYSVSREKKESFPLTVTSAQKNPTAFYLCASSMEDRGRNTEAFFGQGTRLTVV.

The chain recombines TRBV5-4 with TRBJ1-2; 7 bases fit TRBD1. V trimming: 5 bases; J trimming: 5 bases; junction bases outside the gene matches: 9. This CDR3 has 14 residues. Germline CDR1 reads SGHNT; CDR2 reads YYREEE (reference sequence). The CDR3 sequence: CASRIQGLGYGYTF. The CDR3 DNA reads as TGTGCCAGCAGAATACAGGGGCTCGGGTATGGCTACACCTTC.

The chain joins TRBV11-2 to TRBJ1-6; 7 bases align to TRBD1. This CDR3 spans 12 amino acids. Germline trimming cut 8 bases from V and 15 bases from J; bases unmatched to any gene: 10. Germline CDR1 and CDR2: SGHAT and FQNNGV. The CDR3 nucleotides are TGTGCCAGCTCGAGACAGGGTAGGGGCCTCCACTTT. Its protein product is CASSRQGRGLHF.

V and J are TRBV7-3 and TRBJ2-1, with 15 bases lining up with TRBD2. The CDR3 is 17 amino acids. The trim removed 5 bases at V and 5 bases at J, leaving 7 bases unmatched. CDR1 is SGHTA, CDR2 FQGTGA, per germline. The CDR3 sequence is CASSQGLAGGLDNEQFF. CDR3 sequence (DNA): TGTGCCAGCAGCCAAGGACTAGCGGGAGGGTTGGACAATGAGCAGTTCTTC.